The clone carrying this T cell receptor (beta chain) has ten or more counts. As yet, its antigen is unknown. Exclusion followed for patients with uncontrolled infection, other autoimmune disease, pregnancy or lactation. The CDR3 is 15 residues long. Germline assignment: CDR1 MGHRA and CDR2 YSYEKL. Trimming took off 7 bases at V and 4 bases at J, with 19 bases between the two ends. RNA transcripts provided the source from which TCR beta CDR3 regions were amplified. The HTBI primer set drove a first-round RT-PCR of the TCR CDR3. One entry per CDR3 protein results from TCRdb running MiXCR on the multiplex PCR reads. Found here are roughly 500,000 distinct CDR3 sequences, roughly 46% of them singletons; the top ten hold around 20%. This sample was included in a study of T cells in Graves' hyperthyroidism and ophthalmopathy. Findings and caveats of the study: Progression to ophthalmopathy was predicted a median of 6.5 months early. In simple terms, a model built on 13 V-J features told ophthalmopathy apart from stable hyperthyroidism.

The TCR was taken from an adult woman with Graves' disease, either hyperthyroidism or ophthalmopathy (not recorded which). What was sequenced was peripheral blood or thyroid tissue (not recorded which). The rearrangement uses TRBV4-1 and TRBJ1-2, with no clear D. CDR3 sequence: CASTGLFTVGYGYTF. The CDR3 DNA sequence: TGCGCCAGCACTGGGCTCTTCACGGTGGGCTATGGCTACACCTTC.